Each of the 6 T cell receptor beta chains below was sequenced from the same sample in a study of blood T cell repertoires in COVID-19 (dated by TCRdb to the early 2020s). The library was built by means of the immunoSEQ multiplex PCR assay. TCRdb carries this immuneACCESS record with in-frame sequences only. Its versions omit some clonotypes, under half of them owing to an unresolved V gene in the studies checked, with the rest unexplained. The sample yields under 200,000 clones; roughly nine tenths were counted once. About 2.1% of the sample is held by the ten biggest clonotypes. The material sequenced was peripheral blood. The source is a man in his sixties or seventies with active or convalescent COVID-19.

The V and J genes are TRBV7-8 and TRBJ1-6; 7 bases match TRBD1. Germline values: CDR1 SGHVS, CDR2 FQNEAQ. After removal of 6 bases from V and 6 bases from J, the junction contained 17 bases not matched to a gene. CDR3 size: 18 residues. CDR3 loop: CASRSAGQWSGRNSPLHF. The CDR3 DNA reads as TGTGCCAGCAGGTCTGCGGGACAGTGGTCGGGTCGTAATTCACCCCTCCACTTT.

V gene TRBV2 combines with J gene TRBJ2-1, with 12 bases lining up with TRBD2. The germline V gene encodes CDR1 SNHLY and CDR2 FYNNEI. J was trimmed by 7 bases and V by 1 base; bases with no gene match: 5. The CDR3 sequence is 16 residues long. CDR3 sequence (DNA): TGTGCCAGCAGTGAAGGGCTAGCGGGAGGGTTGAATGAGCAGTTCTTC. This encodes CASSEGLAGGLNEQFF.

This clone appeared once. This chain's CDR3 is CASSYGQPNSPLHF. CDR3 in DNA: TGTGCCAGCAGTTACGGACAGCCTAATTCACCCCTCCACTTT. The V call is TRBV6-5, the J call TRBJ1-6, with D maybe TRBD1 (6 bases). The CDR3 spans 14 residues. Trimming removed 2 bases at V and 6 bases at J, with 8 bases between. The germline V gene encodes CDR1 MNHEY and CDR2 SVGAGI.

The J gene is TRBJ1-5, the V gene TRBV15; 8 nucleotides agree with TRBD1. The CDR3 covers 16 residues. Germline loops: CDR1 LNHNV, CDR2 YYDKDF (reference sequence). V trimming: 5 bases; J trimming: 0 bases; junction bases outside the gene matches: 6. CDR3 DNA: TGTGCCACCAGCTCAAGACAGGGGTCTAGCAATCAGCCCCAGCATTTT. Amino acid sequence: CATSSRQGSSNQPQHF.

The chain is built from TRBV10-3 and TRBJ1-3, with 9 bases identical to TRBD1. With 6 bases clipped from V and 5 bases from J, the junction kept 11 bases outside the gene matches. Germline V CDR1 and CDR2: ENHRY, SYGVKD. CDR3 length: 16 residues. The CDR3: CAIRPGQGIERNTIYF. CDR3 nucleotides: TGTGCCATCAGGCCGGGACAGGGAATAGAGAGAAACACCATATATTTT.

The table lists this clone with a count of one. This rearrangement joins TRBV27 to TRBJ2-1; 9 bases match TRBD2. V lost 2 bases, J lost 5 bases, and 25 bases stayed unmatched. Looked up from germline, CDR1 is MNHEY and CDR2 is SMNVEV (reference sequence). This CDR3 region has 22 residues. The CDR3 nucleotides read TGTGCCAGCAGTTTACCGGTTCCGGGGCGGGGGGGAGCCAACATCAATCACAATGAGCAGTTCTTC. Its protein is CASSLPVPGRGGANINHNEQFF.